One sample yielded the 15 T cell receptor beta chains listed below, sequenced in a study of OX40 agonist ivuxolimab in advanced cancers. Sequencing was performed with immunoSEQ multiplex PCR; in TCRdb, only in-frame clones are kept and a portion is missing. This table holds tens of thousands of clones, about 91% found once. The specimen comprised CD4+ or CD8+ T cells sorted from blood, sampled in a trial of the OX40 agonist ivuxolimab. These receptors were collected from an adult with an advanced solid tumor such as melanoma, head and neck, liver or kidney cancer.

This chain connects TRBV7-4 to TRBJ1-3; a possible D gene is TRBD1 (5 bases). This CDR3 spans 15 amino acids. From germline, CDR1 is SGHVT and CDR2 SQSDAQ. Trimming took off 4 bases at V and 0 bases at J, with 10 bases between the two ends. The CDR3 loop is CASSSETGSGNTIYF. The CDR3 DNA reads TGTGCCAGCAGCTCAGAAACAGGCTCTGGAAACACCATATATTTT.

The rearrangement uses TRBV5-1 and TRBJ2-5; D possibly corresponds to TRBD2 (5 bases). This CDR3 is 15 amino acids long. The germline V gene has CDR1 SGHRS and CDR2 YFSETQ. Trimming left V 0 bases short and J 2 bases short, with 11 bases between. CDR3 DNA: TGCGCCAGCAGCTTGGCGGGTAGCGTACAAGAGACCCAGTACTTC. Translation gives CASSLAGSVQETQYF.

The genes are TRBV6-4 and TRBJ1-6; D is undetermined. The CDR3 is 14 amino acids. Germline V CDR1 and CDR2: MRHNA, SNTAGT. Deletions cut 0 bases from V and 7 bases from J, with 7 bases between. CDR3 residues: CASSDSFGNSPLHF. In DNA, the CDR3 is TGTGCCAGCAGTGACTCGTTCGGGAATTCACCCCTCCACTTT.

The rearrangement uses TRBV7-6 and TRBJ2-7, with a tentative D call TRBD2 (5 bases). Per the germline V gene, CDR1 is SGHVS and CDR2 is FNYEAQ. The V end lost 1 base, the J end lost 5 bases, and 15 bases lay between the germline ends. The CDR3 spans 15 residues. The chain's CDR3 is CASSLEPSQFHEQYF. In DNA, the CDR3 is TGTGCCAGCAGCTTAGAGCCTAGCCAATTTCACGAGCAGTACTTC.

The table lists this clone with a few counts. The chain is built from TRBV30 and TRBJ1-1; a possible D gene is TRBD1 (5 bases). Between the trimmed V and J ends, which lost 4 bases and 7 bases, there was a span of 10 bases. The germline V gene has CDR1 GTSNPN and CDR2 SVGIG (reference sequence). The CDR3 is made up of 11 amino acids. CDR3 loop: CAWNPTGEAFF. DNA of the CDR3: TGTGCCTGGAACCCAACAGGTGAAGCTTTCTTT.

The chain combines TRBV10-1 with TRBJ2-7, with unresolved D. Germline CDR1 reads WNHNN; CDR2 reads SYGVQD (reference sequence). V was shortened by 2 bases and J by 2 bases, with 13 bases between the two germline ends. The CDR3 totals 15 residues. The CDR3 is CASSEGASEAYEQYF. The CDR3 region has the DNA TGCGCCAGCAGTGAGGGAGCTTCTGAGGCCTACGAGCAGTACTTC.

The chain is built from TRBV9 and TRBJ1-2; tentatively, D is TRBD1 (5 bases). Trimming took off 3 bases at V and 4 bases at J, with 19 bases between the two ends. The germline V gene has CDR1 SGDLS and CDR2 YYNGEE. The CDR3 contains 16 residues. CDR3: CASSENVAGRSYGYTF. In nucleotides, the CDR3 is TGTGCCAGCAGCGAAAACGTGGCAGGGCGAAGCTATGGCTACACCTTC.

This clone was found a few times. The chain uses TRBV11-3 and TRBJ2-7, with D possibly called TRBD1 or TRBD2 (5 bases each). The V gene's germline CDR1 is SGHNT and CDR2 YENEEA. The V gene lost 2 bases and the J gene lost 1 base, with 9 bases spanning the gap. The CDR3 totals 14 residues. CDR3: CASSLRDGSYEQYF. The DNA for the CDR3 is TGTGCCAGCAGCTTACGGGACGGATCCTACGAGCAGTACTTC. Based on the CDR3 plus reference TRBV11-3 and TRBJ2-7, the full variable domain is EAGVVQSPRYKIIEKKQPVAFWCNPISGHNTLYWYLQNLGQGPELLIRYENEEAVDDSQLPKDRFSAERLKGVDSTLKIQPAELGDSAVYLCASSLRDGSYEQYFGPGTRLTVT.

This chain connects TRBV4-2 to TRBJ2-3; the match to TRBD1 covers 7 bases. Germline V gives CDR1 LGHNA, CDR2 YNFKEQ. This CDR3 spans 17 amino acids. Losses at the gene ends were 0 bases for V and 2 bases for J; bases not matched to a gene: 8. Written as DNA, the CDR3 is TGTGCCAGCAGCCAAGATAGAACGACAGGGCTCACAGATACGCAGTATTTT. Its protein product is CASSQDRTTGLTDTQYF.

V is TRBV6-1 and J is TRBJ2-7, with D perhaps TRBD1 (6 bases). CDR1 is MNHNS, CDR2 SASEGT, per germline. V gave up 2 bases and J gave up 2 bases, with 13 bases separating them. This CDR3 contains 15 residues. Written as DNA, the CDR3 is TGTGCCAGCAGTGAATTTTGGGCAGGGGCCTACGAGCAGTACTTC. This sequence encodes CASSEFWAGAYEQYF.

The V gene is TRBV9, the J gene TRBJ2-3; TRBD2 matches 11 bases. V trimming: 3 bases; J trimming: 2 bases; junction bases outside the gene matches: 5. Germline V gives CDR1 SGDLS, CDR2 YYNGEE. This CDR3 has 16 amino acids. The CDR3 sequence is CASSAGLAAATDTQYF. The CDR3 coding sequence is TGTGCCAGCAGCGCGGGACTAGCGGCAGCCACAGATACGCAGTATTTT.

The chain is built from TRBV7-2 and TRBJ2-7; D call uncertain. Germline lookup yields CDR1 SGHTA and CDR2 FQGNSA. Trimming removed 4 bases from V and 4 bases from J, with 17 bases in between. The CDR3 consists of 15 residues. In DNA, the CDR3 is TGTGCCAGCAGCTCAACCCCACCGTCAAGGTACGAGCAGTACTTC. It translates to CASSSTPPSRYEQYF.

This chain connects TRBV18 to TRBJ2-1; TRBD1 aligns across 8 bases. Germline lookup yields CDR1 KGHSH and CDR2 LQKENI. J lost 8 bases, V lost 2 bases, and 8 bases had no gene match. The CDR3 length is 15 residues. The CDR3 sequence: CASSPADRAGDEQFF. CDR3 nucleotides: TGTGCCAGCTCACCAGCGGACAGGGCAGGGGATGAGCAGTTCTTC.

J is TRBJ2-7 and V is TRBV28, with a tentative D call TRBD1 (5 bases). Trimming left V 3 bases short and J 3 bases short, with 15 bases between. Germline CDR1 and CDR2: MDHEN and SYDVKM. The CDR3 consists of 15 residues. CDR3 in DNA: TGTGCCAGCAGTTTTGGTGGGGCCCAAGGCTACGAGCAGTACTTC. Its protein product is CASSFGGAQGYEQYF.

This chain uses TRBV5-4 with TRBJ1-3; 11 bases fit TRBD1. CDR3 length equals 16 residues. J gave up 2 bases and V 4 bases, and 5 bases lay outside the gene matches. Looked up from germline, CDR1 is SGHNT and CDR2 is YYREEE (reference sequence). In nucleotides, the CDR3 is TGTGCCAGCAGCCAAAGGGACAGGGGGGCTGGAAACACCATATATTTT. This translates into CASSQRDRGAGNTIYF.